Here is one T cell receptor (beta chain) with its context. Only in-frame clones appear in the TCRdb table, and some are missing; sequencing was by immunoSEQ multiplex PCR. The table shows some 220,000 clones, with around nine tenths occurring only once. The entry originates in a study of blood T cell repertoires in COVID-19. For the study at large: The origin of the acute and convalescent COVID-19 samples was the United States, Italy and Spain. T cells, B-cell-depleted T cells, or PBMCs provided the cDNA or gDNA that served as material.

The CDR3 covers 14 residues. Germline CDR1 reads LGHNA; CDR2 reads YSLEER. Trimming stripped 0 bases from V and 6 bases from J, with 8 bases between. The V gene is TRBV4-3, the J gene TRBJ2-2; maybe TRBD1 (5 bases). Sequenced input: peripheral blood. The sequence was collected from a woman younger than 30 who had recovered from COVID-19. The CDR3 nucleotides are TGCGCCAGCAGCCAAGAACAGGTAGCCGGGGAGCTGTTTTTT. Translated, it gives CASSQEQVAGELFF.